There are a few counts of the clone carrying this T cell receptor (beta chain). The investigators collected lesional scalp punch biopsies and peripheral blood from alopecia areata patients. The sample originates from a study of CD8+ T cells in alopecia areata. Overall study context: Oral tofacitinib (5 to 10 mg twice daily) was administered to treated patients.

The length of the CDR3 is 13 residues. With 6 bases removed from V and 2 bases from J, the gap between germline ends came to 8 bases. Germline values: CDR1 LNHDA, CDR2 SQIVND (reference sequence). TCR sequencing used cDNA made by reverse transcription of extracted RNA. Sequencing used immunoSEQ multiplex PCR; TCRdb keeps in-frame clones, though not all of them. The sample includes some 150,000 clones, about 53% of them seen just once. Sequenced material: CD8+ T cells sorted from blood, taken at week 0. The chain links TRBV19 to TRBJ2-4, with D uncertain. The source of this sequence is a human donor with alopecia areata. As DNA, the CDR3 is TGTGCCAGTAGGACAACTACCAAAAACATTCAGTACTTC. Translating it yields CASRTTTKNIQYF.